Below, one T cell receptor beta chain is given with its context. What it recognizes is unknown. The record originates from a study of PD-1 blockade in classical Hodgkin lymphoma. Study details: Once every 2 weeks, patients received intravenous nivolumab at 3 mg/kg.

The V end was cut by 7 bases, the J end by 3 bases, with 10 bases between. In germline, CDR1 is SQVTM, CDR2 ANQGSEA. This CDR3 has 12 amino acids. Whole-study findings and limits: Significantly greater TCR diversity emerged by C4D1 in CD4+ cells but not CD8+ cells. Lower baseline TCR diversity was reported for newly diagnosed patients than for healthy donors.

Generated by immunoSEQ multiplex PCR, the TCRdb table keeps only in-frame clones and is missing some. The table records more than 20,000 clones, 72% of them present only once. Time point specified: cycle 4 day 1 (C4D1), after 6 weeks of nivolumab. Following autologous stem cell transplantation, relapse occurred in every patient, and exposure to brentuximab vedotin varied. Magnetic negative selection purified CD4+ T cells from thawed PBMCs. This specimen consisted of CD4+ T cells from blood, obtained before the fourth cycle of nivolumab. The rearrangement uses TRBV29-1 and TRBJ1-3; perhaps TRBD1 as D (5 bases). The TCR sequence derives from a human donor with classical Hodgkin lymphoma. The CDR3 here is CSGGTVGNTIYF. CDR3 DNA: TGCAGCGGCGGGACGGTTGGAAACACCATATATTTT.